Sequencing of this T cell receptor (beta chain) was carried out in a study of regulatory T cells in long-lasting Graves disease. Overall study results and limits: Segments TRBV28, TRBJ1-2 and TRBJ2-5 showed preferential usage in persistent disease.

This CDR3 has 16 amino acids. Deletions cut 0 bases from V and 2 bases from J, with 14 bases between. Looked up from germline, CDR1 is DFQATT and CDR2 is SNEGSKA (reference sequence). Time point indicated: newly diagnosed GD, antithyroid drugs for less than 3 months. After RNA was extracted from PBMCs, the TCR library was made from it. Graves' disease diagnosis relied on American Thyroid Association guidelines. Patients were from an endocrinology department in Xi'an, China. Ten or more counts support this clonotype. Its specificity is unknown. With iRepertoire HTBI primers and Arm-PCR of CDR3 regions, TCR beta libraries were built. TCRdb re-called the multiplex PCR reads through MiXCR, storing one row per CDR3 protein. Among 530,000 or so distinct CDR3 sequences listed, 15% to 20% were seen once. These sequences were also reported in another study, on T cells in Graves' hyperthyroidism and ophthalmopathy. From that study: Hyperthyroidism, newly diagnosed and lasting under 2 months, affected patients aged 18 to 65.

Sequenced material: peripheral blood mononuclear cells (PBMCs), taken at new diagnosis, from a patient treated with antithyroid drugs. This clonotype was obtained from a man aged 18 to 35 with Graves disease. The V call is TRBV20-1, the J call TRBJ1-5, with unresolved D. Here the CDR3 reads CSARDWGSEGNQPQHF. CDR3 DNA sequence: TGCAGTGCTAGAGATTGGGGTAGTGAGGGCAATCAGCCCCAGCATTTT.